The 15 T cell receptor beta chains given below trace back to one sample, sequenced in a study of blood T cell repertoires in COVID-19. Profiled with immunoSEQ multiplex PCR; TCRdb holds only in-frame clones, not every one. The sample contains roughly 150,000 clones, 88% of which appear only once. The specimen sequenced was peripheral blood. The receptors were gathered from a man aged 45-65 years who had recovered from COVID-19.

The rearrangement uses TRBV10-3 and TRBJ1-1; 9 bases are a match to TRBD1. Germline CDR1 is ENHRY and CDR2 is SYGVKD. There are 13 residues in the CDR3. J was trimmed by 3 bases and V by 6 bases; bases with no gene match: 2. The DNA of the CDR3 is TGTGCCATCAGCCGGGACAGGGACACTGAAGCTTTCTTT. It yields the protein CAISRDRDTEAFF.

This clone has only a few counts. CDR3 sequence: CASSAQGTGANVLTF. In DNA form, the CDR3 reads TGTGCCAGCAGCGCACAGGGGACTGGGGCCAACGTCCTGACTTTC. The chain employs TRBV7-3 and TRBJ2-6; 7 positions agree with TRBD1. Germline V gene data show CDR1 as SGHTA and CDR2 as FQGTGA. V lost 5 bases to trimming and J lost 2 bases; unmatched junction nucleotides: 3. This CDR3 has 15 residues.

The chain couples TRBV19 to TRBJ2-7; weak D call: TRBD1 (6 bases). The germline CDR1 and CDR2 sequences are LNHDA and SQIVND (reference sequence). V was trimmed by 3 bases and J by 2 bases, leaving 20 bases between them. The CDR3 length is 17 residues. CDR3 in amino acids: CASSILLHRDPPYEQYF. The DNA of the CDR3 is TGTGCCAGTAGTATCCTACTTCACAGGGATCCCCCCTACGAGCAGTACTTC.

In DNA, the CDR3 is TGTGCCAGCAGTGCTGGGGGGAGCTACAATCAGCCCCAGCATTTT. Protein product: CASSAGGSYNQPQHF. The V gene is TRBV25-1, the J gene TRBJ1-5, with TRBD1 as a possible D gene (5 bases). The CDR3 has 15 amino acids. Germline-derived CDR1 and CDR2 are MGHDK and SYGVNS. The germline V and J ends were trimmed by 4 bases and 3 bases, with 13 bases remaining between them.

The J gene is TRBJ2-7, the V gene TRBV7-2; 7 nucleotides align to TRBD2. CDR1 and CDR2 from the germline V gene are SGHTA and FQGNSA. With V trimmed by 5 bases and J by 6 bases, 4 bases remained unmatched. The CDR3 contains 12 residues. In DNA form, the CDR3 reads TGTGCCAGCAGCCCTACTAGCGCCGAGCAGTACTTC. Translating gives CASSPTSAEQYF.

The chain couples TRBV12-5 to TRBJ2-7; D not certain. Between the trimmed V and J ends, which lost 8 bases and 4 bases, there was a span of 15 bases. This CDR3 is built from 13 residues. Germline values: CDR1 LGHNT, CDR2 FRNRAP. The CDR3 DNA is TGTGCTAGTCGCGGTTCGGTGGCTTACGAGCAGTACTTC. Its translation: CASRGSVAYEQYF.

The V gene is TRBV7-2, the J gene TRBJ2-7; the D gene is possibly TRBD1 (5 bases). The CDR3 is 15 residues long. Trimming removed 5 bases from V and 0 bases from J, with 14 bases in between. Germline V gene sequence: CDR1 SGHTA, CDR2 FQGNSA. The CDR3 sequence is CASSTTGQSSYEQYF. DNA of the CDR3: TGTGCCAGCAGCACCACCGGACAAAGCTCCTACGAGCAGTACTTC.

This clone was found once. The chain uses TRBV2 and TRBJ2-7, with D maybe TRBD1 (5 bases). CDR1 and CDR2 (germline): SNHLY, FYNNEI. V lost 4 bases and J 5 bases, leaving 15 bases between the germline ends. CDR3 length equals 14 residues. The DNA of the CDR3 is TGTGCCAGCAGTGGGGGCTCGTCAGGAGACGAGCAGTACTTC. Translation gives CASSGGSSGDEQYF. The full variable domain, with the rest looked up from reference TRBV2 and TRBJ2-7, is EPEVTQTPSHQVTQMGQEVILRCVPISNHLYFYWYRQILGQKVEFLVSFYNNEISEKSEIFDDQFSVERPDGSNFTLKIRSTKLEDSAMYFCASSGGSSGDEQYFGPGTRLTVT.

This rearrangement joins TRBV19 to TRBJ1-4, with a possible D match to TRBD1 (6 bases). V shed 4 bases and J shed 8 bases, with 14 bases lying between them. Germline loops: CDR1 LNHDA, CDR2 SQIVND (reference sequence). The CDR3 length is 14 residues. The CDR3 DNA follows: TGTGCCAGTAGTAGTCGGGGGGCCCAGGAAAAACTGTTTTTT. This sequence encodes CASSSRGAQEKLFF.

Here the CDR3 DNA reads TGCGCCAGCAGCGGGACAGGTCAAGAGACCCAGTACTTC. Its protein is CASSGTGQETQYF. V usage is TRBV10-1 and J usage is TRBJ2-5; 8 positions agree with TRBD1. The trim removed 6 bases at V and 2 bases at J, leaving 2 bases unmatched. The germline CDR1 and CDR2 sequences are WNHNN and SYGVQD (reference sequence). This CDR3 has 13 amino acids.

The chain recombines TRBV5-6 with TRBJ1-2; 8 bases match TRBD1. CDR1 SGHDT and CDR2 YYEEEE come from the germline V gene. This CDR3 has 15 residues. Trimming removed 0 bases from V and 4 bases from J; junction bases left unmatched: 5. CDR3 sequence (DNA): TGTGCCAGCAGCTTGGGGGACAGGAGATTCTATGGCTACACCTTC. As protein: CASSLGDRRFYGYTF.

This clone was seen just once. The chain recombines TRBV30 with TRBJ1-2; maybe TRBD1 (5 bases). Deletions cut 3 bases from V and 14 bases from J, with 10 bases between. CDR1 and CDR2 from the germline V gene are GTSNPN and SVGIG (reference sequence). The CDR3 extends over 9 amino acids. The CDR3 is CAWRAGETF. Here the CDR3 DNA reads TGTGCCTGGAGGGCGGGGGAAACCTTC.

This chain uses TRBV5-1 with TRBJ1-2; 8 positions agree with TRBD1. The CDR3 has 15 amino acids. Germline CDR1 is SGHRS and CDR2 is YFSETQ. The J segment lost 0 bases and the V segment lost 4 bases, leaving 5 bases of the junction unmatched. The chain's CDR3 is CASSPRTGTNYGYTF. Here the CDR3 DNA reads TGCGCCAGCAGCCCACGGACAGGGACTAACTATGGCTACACCTTC.

The chain employs TRBV6-6 and TRBJ2-2; tentative D call: TRBD1 (5 bases). The germline gives CDR1 MNHNY, CDR2 SVGAGI (reference sequence). The CDR3 extends over 15 amino acids. V lost 2 bases and J 6 bases, leaving 13 bases between the germline ends. CDR3: CASSYNPKGSGELFF. For the CDR3, the DNA is TGTGCCAGCAGTTACAACCCAAAGGGGTCCGGGGAGCTGTTTTTT.

The V and J genes are TRBV9 and TRBJ2-2; tentatively, D is TRBD1 (5 bases). Germline CDR1 and CDR2: SGDLS and YYNGEE. The V end lost 1 base, the J end lost 4 bases, and 11 bases lay between the germline ends. CDR3 length: 15 residues. This CDR3 reads CASSVRGMGTGELFF. The CDR3 nucleotides are TGTGCCAGCAGCGTAAGGGGAATGGGCACCGGGGAGCTGTTTTTT.